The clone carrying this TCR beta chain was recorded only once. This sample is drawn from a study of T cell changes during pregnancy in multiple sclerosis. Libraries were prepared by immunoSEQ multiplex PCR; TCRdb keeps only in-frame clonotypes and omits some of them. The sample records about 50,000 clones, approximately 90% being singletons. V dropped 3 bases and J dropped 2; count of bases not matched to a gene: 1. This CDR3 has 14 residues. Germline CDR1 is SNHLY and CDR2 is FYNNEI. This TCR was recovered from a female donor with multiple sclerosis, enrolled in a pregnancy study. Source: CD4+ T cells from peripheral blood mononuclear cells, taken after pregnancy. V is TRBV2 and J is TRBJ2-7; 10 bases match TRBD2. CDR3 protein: CASSDLAGAYEQYF. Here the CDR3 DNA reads TGTGCCAGCAGTGACCTAGCGGGAGCCTACGAGCAGTACTTC.